This entry lists 3 T cell receptor beta chains sequenced from one sample in a study of post-analysis software for immune sequencing data. The study, taken as a whole, reports: There were five TRBV segments more frequent in patients than controls, and TRBV5-6, TRBV5-1 and TRBV20-1 were among them.

Libraries were made from TCR beta cDNA, and they carried unique molecular identifiers. MiXCR was run by TCRdb on the PCR reads, yielding one entry per CDR3 protein. The sample carries more than 500,000 distinct CDR3 sequences, roughly 34% recorded once. Their antigens remain unidentified. The sequenced sample was blood. The receptors were gathered from a girl aged 2-17 years with multiple sclerosis.

On this clonotype itself: At one boundary the junction diverges from the germline segment, which might be a read error. The gene calls are TRBV11-3 and TRBJ2-1, with 7 bases aligning to TRBD2. Germline V gene lookup returns CDR1 SGHNT and CDR2 YENEEA. The CDR3 spans 14 residues. The CDR3: CASSLSPGGNEQFF. CDR3 nucleotides: TGTGCCAGTAGCTTATCCCCGGGGGGCAATGAGCAGTTCTTC.

This rearrangement joins TRBV29-1 to TRBJ2-1, with D possibly matching TRBD1 (6 bases). This CDR3 region has 13 residues. V was pared by 4 bases and J by 7 bases, with 14 bases between. Looked up from germline, CDR1 is SQVTM and CDR2 is ANQGSEA. CDR3 DNA: TGCAGCGTTGCAGGGGCAGGCGGGAATGAGCAGTTCTTC. This translates into CSVAGAGGNEQFF.

This clonotype was seen only a few times. The chain couples TRBV4-2 to TRBJ2-1; D unresolved. The ends were cut back, 1 base at V and 1 base at J, with 20 bases in the middle. The CDR3 is 19 amino acids. Germline CDR1 and CDR2: LGHNA and YNFKEQ. CDR3 in DNA: TGTGCCAGCAGCCAAGTGGCCCGAGTACCCGCCCGATCCTACAATGAGCAGTTCTTC. Translation gives CASSQVARVPARSYNEQFF.